These T cell receptor beta chains were read from a single sample in a study of T-cell memory formation after mild COVID-19. TCRdb analysed the 5' RACE reads with MiXCR anew, one entry per CDR3 protein. There are about 600,000 distinct CDR3 sequences in the sample; about 20% occur only once, and roughly 8.1% lies in the top ten. The sample comprised PBMCs or a T cell subset sorted from them (not recorded which). Source of these receptors: an adult woman who had mild COVID-19 (a few samples of this study predate the infection). Cell type and time point are not known. CDR3s leave out the opening cysteine and the closing phenylalanine or tryptophan.

v_gene,j_gene,CDR3aa
TRBV12-3/TRBV12-4,TRBJ2-5,ASSGPESGGEETQY
TRBV29-1,TRBJ2-5,SVEDDEETQY
TRBV5-1,TRBJ2-1,ASSPGLAGGSSNEQF
TRBV5-1,TRBJ2-2,ASSLGFLAANTGELF
TRBV7-9,TRBJ2-1,ASTSGGDGGEQF
TRBV20-1,TRBJ1-1,SAGPGHLRAPSTEAF
TRBV7-3,TRBJ2-1,ASSLGPPNEQF
TRBV7-3,TRBJ2-3,ASSFVYMDTQY
TRBV30,TRBJ2-7,AWGDPGTVYEQY
TRBV12-3/TRBV12-4,TRBJ2-5,ASNLGEETQY
TRBV6-2/TRBV6-3,TRBJ1-1,ASSTTGFNTEAF
TRBV7-3,TRBJ1-1,ASSAQGVRTEAF
TRBV5-1,TRBJ2-5,ASSLSGRQTQY
TRBV7-6,TRBJ2-3,ASSLLRSDTQY
TRBV7-2,TRBJ1-4,ASSLAGQGGKLF
TRBV5-1,TRBJ2-1,ASSLTGKNSYNEQF
TRBV4-3,TRBJ1-1,ASSQDRTLNTEAF
TRBV6-6,TRBJ1-2,ASRIGQIYGYT
TRBV2,TRBJ2-7,ASRESGGPYEQY
TRBV3-1,TRBJ2-4,ASSQDLRNIQY
TRBV5-6,TRBJ1-1,ASSLELSTLMNTEAF
TRBV12-3/TRBV12-4,TRBJ2-3,ASTLDSSFTDTQY
TRBV6-2/TRBV6-3,TRBJ2-7,ASSELRGEQY
TRBV7-9,TRBJ2-1,GAYGGGSYNEQF
TRBV3-1,TRBJ2-5,ASTPSATQETQY
TRBV4-2,TRBJ2-3,ASSQAASAGADTQY
TRBV12-3/TRBV12-4,TRBJ1-5,ASSFRTGRNQPQH
TRBV2,TRBJ2-3,ASSGLAGSSTDTQY
TRBV21-1,TRBJ2-6,ATSTSGTKISGANVLT
TRBV5-5,TRBJ1-2,ASSFTRGFDYGYT
TRBV5-1,TRBJ1-1,ASSLAQTALNTEAF
TRBV7-3,TRBJ1-2,ASSFEGFGGYT
TRBV12-3/TRBV12-4,TRBJ2-3,ASSNLAGDLY
TRBV6-1,TRBJ2-7,ASSDRGRSYEQY
TRBV7-9,TRBJ1-1,ASTVGQGAFTEAF
TRBV5-1,TRBJ2-5,ASSSTSARETQY
TRBV6-5,TRBJ1-5,ASRTDRGHQPQH
TRBV20-1,TRBJ1-1,SARKRRGGSGEGERNTEAF
TRBV24-1,TRBJ2-3,ATSEKDTTLTDTQY
TRBV11-2,TRBJ1-1,ASSSLRGTGIEAF
TRBV5-6,TRBJ2-1,ASSQGTSGGPHVDEQF
TRBV5-1,TRBJ2-1,ASSLEGTGYNEQF
TRBV6-1,TRBJ1-2,ASSEDGHPSYGYT
TRBV14,TRBJ1-2,ASSRTGGVVGYT
TRBV11-2,TRBJ2-5,ASRMVGRETQY
TRBV2,TRBJ2-7,ASRPGLATEQY
TRBV27,TRBJ2-3,ASRLLGGVGTDTQY
TRBV2,TRBJ1-5,ASSWGRPYSNQPQH
TRBV6-1,TRBJ2-7,ASNLEWTAHYEQY
TRBV12-3/TRBV12-4,TRBJ2-1,ASTKVGTAQGEQF